What follows is one TCR beta chain and its context. The antigen remains undetermined. Every TCR beta cDNA library bore unique molecular identifiers. T cells numbering roughly 0.85 to 10 million gave rise to roughly 0.5 million cDNA molecules. From the PCR reads, TCRdb called clonotypes with MiXCR, one entry per CDR3 protein. The sample lists approximately 660,000 distinct CDR3 sequences; approximately 60% were seen once. The data were taken from a study of post-analysis software for immune sequencing data. Study results and caveats: There were five or six TRBV segments more frequent in patients than controls, and TRBV5-6, TRBV5-1 and TRBV20-1 were among them.

The CDR3 runs 16 residues. Trimming took off 10 bases at V and 2 bases at J, with 23 bases between the two ends. Germline values: CDR1 MNHNY, CDR2 SVGAGI (reference sequence). The rearrangement uses TRBV6-6 and TRBJ2-5; D is tentatively TRBD1 or TRBD2 (6 bases each). Material for sequencing was blood. The TCR sequence derives from a girl aged 2 to 9 with multiple sclerosis. CDR3 amino acids: CATSRKGGHPQETQYF. For the CDR3, the DNA is TGTGCCACCTCCCGAAAGGGGGGCCACCCACAAGAGACCCAGTACTTC.